Shown below are 24 T cell receptor beta chains from a single sample sequenced in a study of cytomegalovirus exposure and HLA in healthy donors. Primers for the PCR totalled 60 Vbeta and 13 Jbeta. Only in-frame clones appear in the TCRdb table, and some are missing; sequencing was by immunoSEQ multiplex PCR. The sample yields around 70,000 clones, 65% to 85% seen once. Sequences were obtained from PBMCs. These receptors all stem from a man aged 55-75 years in good health and CMV-seropositive.

The CDR3 coding sequence is TGTGCCAGCAGTATCGGACTAGCGGGAGCCCAATCCTACGAGCAGTACTTC. Protein product: CASSIGLAGAQSYEQYF. The chain employs TRBV28 and TRBJ2-7, with TRBD2 matching over 13 bases. Germline CDR1 and CDR2: MDHEN and SYDVKM. Losses at the gene ends were 5 bases for V and 1 base for J; bases not matched to a gene: 8. CDR3 length: 17 residues. Together with reference TRBV28 and TRBJ2-7, the CDR3 gives the full variable domain: DVKVTQSSRYLVKRTGEKVFLECVQDMDHENMFWYRQDPGLGLRLIYFSYDVKMKEKGDIPEGYSVSREKKERFSLILESASTNQTSMYLCASSIGLAGAQSYEQYFGPGTRLTVT.

The chain recombines TRBV27 with TRBJ2-1, with 12 bases that match TRBD2. Germline V CDR1 and CDR2: MNHEY, SMNVEV (reference sequence). The CDR3 sequence is 14 residues long. Trimming removed 9 bases from V and 10 bases from J; junction bases left unmatched: 10. The CDR3 protein is CASYSSGGAVEQFF. CDR3 coding DNA: TGTGCCAGTTACTCTAGCGGGGGGGCGGTAGAGCAGTTCTTC.

The chain is built from TRBV4-3 and TRBJ2-5; 10 bases align to TRBD1. Germline V lookup: CDR1 LGHNA, CDR2 YSLEER. The ends lost 0 bases at V and 5 bases at J; junction bases unmatched: 15. This CDR3 is built from 19 residues. The CDR3 spells CASSQDLDAGTGVWETQYF. For the CDR3, the DNA is TGCGCCAGCAGCCAAGATCTGGATGCCGGGACAGGGGTATGGGAGACCCAGTACTTC.

V usage is TRBV2 and J usage is TRBJ1-4; D is undetermined. V was shortened by 8 bases and J by 8 bases, with 27 bases between the two germline ends. CDR1 is SNHLY, CDR2 FYNNEI, per germline. This CDR3 is built from 17 residues. The CDR3 here is CASLSSPYTPEGEKLFF. The CDR3 DNA reads TGTGCCAGCTTAAGTTCTCCTTATACCCCGGAGGGAGAAAAACTGTTTTTT.

This clone has only a few counts. The V and J genes are TRBV4-1 and TRBJ2-7, with D possibly being TRBD2 (5 bases). Deletions cut 1 base from V and 4 bases from J, with 8 bases between. CDR1 MGHRA and CDR2 YSYEKL come from the germline V gene. CDR3 length equals 13 residues. The CDR3 sequence: CASSQVGDYEQYF. The CDR3, as DNA: TGCGCCAGCAGCCAAGTCGGGGATTACGAGCAGTACTTC.

This rearrangement joins TRBV7-3 to TRBJ2-7; 9 bases line up with TRBD2. The V and J ends lost 1 base and 3 bases, in that order; junction bases with no gene match: 4. The CDR3 is made up of 15 amino acids. Germline V gene lookup returns CDR1 SGHTA and CDR2 FQGTGA. CDR3 DNA: TGTGCCAGCAGCTTAATAGCGGGAGCAGTCTACGAGCAGTACTTC. Amino acids: CASSLIAGAVYEQYF.

The chain employs TRBV2 and TRBJ2-4; 10 bases map to TRBD2. Looked up from germline, CDR1 is SNHLY and CDR2 is FYNNEI. CDR3 length equals 13 residues. With V trimmed by 8 bases and J by 7 bases, 5 bases remained unmatched. The CDR3 DNA is TGTGCCAGCGGGATAGCGGGGGGTAACATTCAGTACTTC. It codes for CASGIAGGNIQYF.

The chain has TRBV2 and TRBJ1-4; TRBD1 matches at 8 bases. J lost 3 bases, V lost 5 bases, and 14 bases had no gene match. The CDR3 consists of 18 residues. Germline assignment: CDR1 SNHLY and CDR2 FYNNEI. This CDR3 reads CASSKTFSQGEANEKLFF. DNA of the CDR3: TGTGCCAGCAGTAAGACCTTTTCACAGGGGGAGGCTAATGAAAAACTGTTTTTT. Complete variable domain (other parts from reference TRBV2 and TRBJ1-4): EPEVTQTPSHQVTQMGQEVILRCVPISNHLYFYWYRQILGQKVEFLVSFYNNEISEKSEIFDDQFSVERPDGSNFTLKIRSTKLEDSAMYFCASSKTFSQGEANEKLFFGSGTQLSVL.

The chain is built from TRBV13 and TRBJ1-1; 9 bases align to TRBD1. Germline loops: CDR1 PRHDT, CDR2 FYEKMQ (reference sequence). There are 15 residues in the CDR3. V trimming: 2 bases; J trimming: 6 bases; junction bases outside the gene matches: 7. The CDR3 DNA reads TGTGCCAGCAGCTTAATGGGACAGGGACGCCCTGAAGCTTTCTTT. As protein: CASSLMGQGRPEAFF.

The rearrangement joins TRBV7-9 to TRBJ2-5; 12 bases are shared with TRBD1. CDR3 length: 18 residues. The germline CDR1 and CDR2 sequences are SEHNR and FQNEAQ (reference sequence). V was pared by 4 bases and J by 4 bases, with 13 bases of the junction left unmatched. In nucleotides, the CDR3 is TGTGCCAGCAGCTCCCTCCCCCGGGGACAGGGGGCCGCAGAGACCCAGTACTTC. It yields the protein CASSSLPRGQGAAETQYF.

This chain uses TRBV30 with TRBJ1-5; D not resolved. The V gene's germline CDR1 is GTSNPN and CDR2 SVGIG (reference sequence). This CDR3 is 14 amino acids long. The V gene lost 1 base and the J gene lost 3 bases, with 10 bases spanning the gap. The CDR3 DNA follows: TGTGCCTGGAGTGCAGGAAGGCCCAATCAGCCCCAGCATTTT. Translation: CAWSAGRPNQPQHF.

The rearrangement joins TRBV5-1 to TRBJ1-1; D might be TRBD1 (6 bases). Trimming shortened V by 4 bases and J by 3 bases, and 16 bases separated the two germline ends. The CDR3 is 15 residues long. The germline CDR1 and CDR2 sequences are SGHRS and YFSETQ. The CDR3 loop reads CASSPNRARDTEAFF. The CDR3 nucleotides are TGCGCCAGCAGCCCAAACAGGGCTAGGGACACTGAAGCTTTCTTT. The complete variable domain, with remaining parts taken from reference TRBV5-1 and TRBJ1-1, reads KAGVTQTPRYLIKTRGQQVTLSCSPISGHRSVSWYQQTPGQGLQFLFEYFSETQRNKGNFPGRFSGRQFSNSRSEMNVSTLELGDSALYLCASSPNRARDTEAFFGQGTRLTVV.

The chain joins TRBV10-1 to TRBJ2-7, with 12 bases that match TRBD2. Germline CDR1 reads WNHNN; CDR2 reads SYGVQD (reference sequence). The J segment lost 6 bases and the V segment lost 3 bases, leaving 6 bases of the junction unmatched. This CDR3 comprises 15 residues. The CDR3 sequence: CASSDAASGRVEQYF. The DNA of the CDR3 is TGCGCCAGCAGTGATGCCGCTAGCGGGAGGGTCGAGCAGTACTTC.

The chain uses TRBV7-6 and TRBJ2-3; 11 nucleotides line up with TRBD2. Per the germline V gene, CDR1 is SGHVS and CDR2 is FNYEAQ. The CDR3 extends over 13 amino acids. J was trimmed by 13 bases and V by 1 base; bases with no gene match: 4. The DNA of the CDR3 is TGTGCCAGCAGCTTAGGTTTAGCGGGGGGGAAGTATTTT. Translation: CASSLGLAGGKYF.

V gene TRBV7-9 combines with J gene TRBJ2-5, with D perhaps matching TRBD1 (6 bases). Trimming took off 4 bases at V and 6 bases at J, with 24 bases between the two ends. This CDR3 spans 17 amino acids. Germline CDR1 is SEHNR and CDR2 is FQNEAQ (reference sequence). This CDR3 reads CASSSSRDILDMKTQYF. The CDR3 DNA is TGTGCCAGCAGCTCGTCCCGGGACATTCTCGATATGAAGACCCAGTACTTC.

The J gene is TRBJ2-3, the V gene TRBV2; the D gene is possibly TRBD2 (7 bases). Germline V lookup: CDR1 SNHLY, CDR2 FYNNEI. V was pared by 3 bases and J by 10 bases, with 8 bases between. The CDR3 contains 11 residues. CDR3 sequence reads: CASSEGGPQYF. The CDR3 nucleotides read TGTGCCAGCAGTGAGGGGGGGCCGCAGTATTTT.

There are a few counts of this clone. The V and J genes are TRBV6-5 and TRBJ1-1, with D uncertain. Germline CDR1 reads MNHEY; CDR2 reads SVGAGI. The germline V and J ends were trimmed by 6 bases and 0 bases, with 14 bases remaining between them. The CDR3 spans 15 residues. In DNA form, the CDR3 reads TGTGCCAGCAGCTTCAACCCGGGTTTGAACACTGAAGCTTTCTTT. This codes for CASSFNPGLNTEAFF.

The rearrangement links TRBV18 to TRBJ2-5; tentative D call: TRBD2 (5 bases). Judging by the DNA end, TRBJ2-7 fits better; the J call may be wrong. The germline V gene encodes CDR1 KGHSH and CDR2 LQKENI. The CDR3 has 14 amino acids. In DNA, the CDR3 is TGTGCCAGCTCACCACCTCCAAAGGGAGCCGAGCAGTACTTC. As protein: CASSPPPKGAEQYF.

This clone has a handful of counts. The chain is built from TRBV6-1 and TRBJ1-2; TRBD1 is a possible D gene (6 bases). Per germline, CDR1 MNHNS and CDR2 SASEGT. The V gene lost 6 bases and the J gene lost 6 bases, with 14 bases spanning the gap. The CDR3 extends over 13 amino acids. CDR3 nucleotide sequence: TGTGCCAGCAGATGGACAGAGACCCATGGCTACACCTTC. Its translation is CASRWTETHGYTF.

The J gene is TRBJ1-2, the V gene TRBV7-2; D is perhaps TRBD1 (6 bases). V was cut by 0 bases and J by 1 base, with 9 bases left in between. CDR3 length: 15 amino acids. In germline, CDR1 is SGHTA, CDR2 FQGNSA. The CDR3 reads CASSLAPRGNYGYTF. CDR3 DNA sequence: TGTGCCAGCAGCTTAGCCCCCAGGGGTAACTATGGCTACACCTTC. The whole variable domain, remainder taken from reference TRBV7-2 and TRBJ1-2, is GAGVSQSPSNKVTEKGKDVELRCDPISGHTALYWYRQSLGQGLEFLIYFQGNSAPDKSGLPSDRFSAERTGGSVSTLTIQRTQQEDSAVYLCASSLAPRGNYGYTFGSGTRLTVV.

This sequence joins TRBV13 and TRBJ2-1; D possibly corresponds to TRBD2 (5 bases). The V gene's germline CDR1 is PRHDT and CDR2 FYEKMQ (reference sequence). V lost 5 bases and J lost 7, with 12 bases in between. This CDR3 has 13 residues. The CDR3 DNA is TGTGCCAGCAGCCCATTAGGGAGAAATGAGCAGTTCTTC. Translated: CASSPLGRNEQFF.

This chain connects TRBV9 to TRBJ2-3; the D gene is possibly TRBD2 (6 bases). Trimming took off 7 bases at V and 6 bases at J, with 12 bases between the two ends. The CDR3 is 12 amino acids. The germline V gene encodes CDR1 SGDLS and CDR2 YYNGEE. The CDR3 coding sequence is TGTGCCAGCGACGGGAGAGAGGATACGCAGTATTTT. This codes for CASDGREDTQYF.

The chain is built from TRBV7-9 and TRBJ1-4; TRBD1 aligns across 7 bases. The CDR3 is 14 residues long. Germline V gene data show CDR1 as SEHNR and CDR2 as FQNEAQ (reference sequence). With V trimmed by 3 bases and J by 7 bases, 5 bases remained unmatched. The CDR3 DNA reads TGTGCCAGCAGCTTCGAGGGGGCCGGTGAAAAACTGTTTTTT. Protein: CASSFEGAGEKLFF.

The rearrangement joins TRBV6-5 to TRBJ2-7; maybe TRBD1 (6 bases). The CDR3 is made up of 13 amino acids. Germline-derived CDR1 and CDR2 are MNHEY and SVGAGI. Trimming pared 5 bases from V and 5 bases from J, leaving 13 bases between. The DNA of the CDR3 is TGTGCCAGCAGTCCTACAGGGTACAACGAGCAGTACTTC. This encodes CASSPTGYNEQYF.